This TCR beta chain appears in the sequencing data of a study of T-cell reconstitution after alpha-beta-depleted transplantation in children (dated by TCRdb to between 2015 and 2016). About the study as a whole: Using TCR repertoire profiling, the study quantitatively followed how T-cell immune reconstitution unfolded in children after TCRalphabeta/CD19-depleted allogeneic hematopoietic cell transplantation.

Points on this clonotype: Its antigen is unknown. It has no much larger one-base neighbor in the sample; base qualities were not kept.

The time point label corresponds to: day 60 (about 2 months) after transplantation. The sample's treatment or condition label, decoded: allogeneic hematopoietic cell transplantation with graft depleted of TCRalphabeta T cells and CD19 B cells. The transplant recipients were children given TCRalphabeta/CD19-depleted allogeneic hematopoietic cell grafts. On the study overall, not on this receptor specifically: Over subsequent months, a decline in hyperexpanded clone frequencies was noted, and after one year, T-cell counts and TCRbeta diversity were mostly ascribed to newly produced T cells. The high TCRbeta diversity at day 60 in some patients was ascribed to recipient T cells and intrathymic progenitors that had survived conditioning. Apparently early alphabetaT-cell count recovery about two months after transplant reportedly relied on only several hundred rapidly expanded clones derived from non-depleted graft cells.

Taken from cysteine to phenylalanine, the CDR3 has 14 residues. Of all the DNA, just the CDR3 is kept, 42 bases in frame from base 1. Germline trimming amounts to 4 bases on V and 3 bases on J, with 2 as the count of junction bases outside the gene matches. CDR1 PRHDT and CDR2 FYEKMQ are derived from the germline V gene (reference sequence). Library method: PCR. TCRdb names Illumina HiSeq 2500 as the instrument used. Molecular barcoding was employed in the preparation of TCR libraries, with unique molecular identifiers being used to normalize TCRbeta repertoire quantification. Using fastp at Q25 and MiXCR, TCRdb reprocessed the public reads and kept productive beta chains. Under each unique CDR3 protein, matching rows form one entry showing the most common genes and DNA. For this sample there are over 25,000 distinct CDR3 sequences; roughly a sixth appear just once. Of the sample, 35% falls within the top ten clones.

The sequencing here drew on PBMCs, mostly from graft donor cells, taken 60 days after TCRalphabeta/CD19-depleted stem cell transplant. The rearranged segments are TRBV13 and TRBJ1-3; TRBD1 lines up with 8 middle nucleotides. The sequence was collected from a male patient aged 2-15 years who had a stem cell transplant for acute lymphoblastic leukemia, so the T cells may come from the graft donor. The CDR3 protein: CASSSTGVGNTIYF. The nucleotides are TGTGCCAGCAGCTCGACAGGGGTTGGAAACACCATATATTTT. The variable domain in full, with residues beyond the CDR3 obtained from the reference TRBV13 and TRBJ1-3 genes, is AAGVIQSPRHLIKEKRETATLKCYPIPRHDTVYWYQQGPGQDPQFLISFYEKMQSDKGSIPDRFSAQQFSDYHSELNMSSLELGDSALYFCASSSTGVGNTIYFGEGSWLTVV.